The sequence of this T cell receptor (beta chain) was determined in a study of blood T cells in healthy people across ages. Overall study results and limits: The study found TCR beta diversity correlated strongly with naive T cell percentage. Researchers said unsorted PBMCs prevented a conclusive naive versus antigen-experienced comparison.

At least 6 micrograms of total RNA were extracted per sample. To note about this clonotype: The antigen remains undetermined.

Through a sample-barcoded 5' primer and a J-beta primer mix, a second PCR was run for roughly 7 to 12 cycles. TCRdb reprocessed the 5' RACE reads via MiXCR and lists one record per CDR3 protein. The table shows about 1.1 million distinct CDR3 sequences, with around two fifths occurring only once. Sequencing used blood. The sequence was obtained from a man younger than 35 in good health.

DNA of the CDR3: TGTGCCAGCAGGGGACTGCACAATGAGCAGTACTTC. Residues: CASRGLHNEQYF. The chain employs TRBV2 and TRBJ2-5; perhaps TRBD2 as D (6 bases). Germline CDR1 SNHLY, CDR2 FYNNEI. There are 12 residues in the CDR3. V was cut by 6 bases and J by 11 bases, with 16 bases left in between.